Below, one T cell receptor (beta chain) is given with its context. This receptor's antigen is unknown. No much larger clone exists at a distance of one base, and base qualities are not known. Inclusive of the bounding cysteine and phenylalanine, the CDR3 is 19 residues long. Kept here is only the CDR3 DNA, which spans 57 bases and is read in frame from base 1. From V the trimming removes 1 base and from J it removes 2 bases, while the gene matches leave 6 bases of the junction unaccounted for. Per the germline V gene, MRHNA is the CDR1 and SNTAGT is the CDR2. These data are taken from a study of cytomegalovirus exposure and HLA in healthy donors (dated by TCRdb to about 2017). Study-wide context: An earlier analysis of approximately 600 of the donors reported roughly 270 Gb of sequence data and around 120 million unique TCR beta sequences from approximately 180 million T cells. A separate validation cohort of more than 100 different subjects was used in addition to the roughly 700-subject first cohort. Class I and class II HLA loci were covered by the typing at four-digit resolution. Every repertoire in the discovery cohort had been generated on one and the same sequencing platform. Across about 380 genotyped donors of the cohort, an average of about 240,000 unique TCR beta nucleotide sequences per donor were sequenced, and roughly a sixth of those sequences were non-productive. Because of strong linkage in the cohort, a handful of DR-DQ haplotypes were treated as single units for association and clustering. Alongside the repertoire data, information on donor age, sex, ethnicity and CMV serostatus was compiled. The number of donors typed differed by locus, with about 629-640 for A, B, C, DRB1 and DQB1, around 560 for DQA1, approximately 580 for DPA1, and some 450 for DPB1. Around 320 gigabases of sequencing data and approximately 85 million unique TCR sequences were included in an early release covering several hundred HLA-typed donors. The genetic ancestry cluster associated with self-reported Caucasian donors included 70% to 85% of the roughly 410 genotyped donors. The study aimed to test whether signatures of past pathogen exposure could be identified by cataloging public T cell receptors. In a later analysis, previously published TCR beta repertoires from 670 or so donors were re-analyzed and high-resolution HLA genotyping was added so that TCR occurrence patterns could be studied. In the later analysis, no new phenotypic data were used to find candidate immune exposures; instead, reliance was placed on TCR beta sequences and their occurrence across donors. A later genetic analysis took genome-wide SNP genotypes for about three fifths of the 666 donors and used that subset as a discovery cohort. To predict cytomegalovirus infection status, the study combined high-throughput TCR immunosequencing, statistical association of individual TCRs with disease status, and machine learning. To decide whether each TCR beta V gene segment behaved as functional or pseudogenic, an earlier analysis of some 600 of the donors relied on high-throughput TCR beta sequencing. Using immunosequencing, the study profiled T cell repertoires from 640 or so subjects and related those repertoires to cytomegalovirus serostatus. The study at large found these results: A later analysis found that TCR association rates varied across HLA loci, with DRB1 alleles showing the most associated TCRs and HLA-C alleles the fewest. A later analysis associated about 17,000 TCR beta sequences with specific HLA alleles at a false discovery rate of 0.05. Linkage disequilibrium might explain the correlated functional status among segregating V segments, but an unknown experimental factor could not be excluded. The classifier was reported to diagnose cytomegalovirus status with high specificity and sensitivity in both the original cohort and the validation cohort. According to a later analysis, parvovirus B19, influenza, CMV and Epstein-Barr virus appeared linked to several top co-occurrence clusters. The only immune exposure information available for the cohort was CMV serostatus. Most TCR sequences were observed very rarely across donors, whereas some public TCRs were present in many individuals. HLA typing was unavailable for some donors at each locus, so association tests used only the typed subset. It was suggested by the authors that the approach could potentially be generalized to other disease states and immunological phenotypes. Some IMGT-functional V segments, including TRBV6-2 and TRBV6-3, could not be told apart with the 87-base-pair reads, so those segments were excluded. The presence/absence analyses assumed that sequencing depth was roughly uniform across donors, and that assumption may not be true. A later analysis found that most CMV-associated TCR beta chains appeared HLA-restricted, with HLA associations seemingly driven largely by CMV exposure. In this cohort, only TCR beta chains were sequenced, and detectable features were limited by the absence of alpha or paired-chain data. In a later analysis, HLA-associated TCR beta chains were found to be more clonally expanded and to have lower generation probabilities than equally common non-associated chains. In an earlier analysis of more than 450 of the donors, most TCR beta V segments were observed in productive rearrangements about 87% or about 30% of the time, broadly matching IMGT annotations. In a later genetic analysis, a missense DCLRE1C variant was associated with V-gene and J-gene trimming of TCR beta chains, and the association was replicated in an independent cohort. A cluster of highly shared sequence variants was judged likely to represent a technical artifact of the sequencing pipeline. A further reported finding was that TCR beta sequences accurately predicted the HLA-A and HLA-B alleles for most subjects in the first cohort. A later genetic analysis reported fewer N-insertions in productive TCRs among donors in an Asian-associated ancestry cluster than the roughly 700-donor mean. When HLA alleles, especially DR and DQ, strongly co-occurred, TCR associations were difficult to assign to individual alleles. In the study, 150 to 200 TCR beta chains were listed as associated with cytomegalovirus. Three of the identified cytomegalovirus-associated TCR beta chains were confirmed in vitro to be specific for cytomegalovirus antigens. Because counts were too low, some 17 rarely observed V segments, including chromosome 9 orphons, were left out of the earlier analysis of roughly 600 of the donors.

Libraries were made using the immunoSEQ multiplex PCR assay. For the multiplex PCR, a mixture combining 60 forward primers for TCR Vbeta segments and 13 reverse primers for TCR Jbeta segments was used. The CDR3 region of rearranged TCR beta genes was amplified from genomic DNA by a multiplex PCR assay. On the Illumina HiSeq System, the amplified TCR beta libraries were sequenced as 87-base-pair reads. The study's processing was this. A later analysis tallied 75 million to 95 million unique TCR beta chains across the 650 to 750 repertoires, and approximately 9.9 million of those chains were shared by two or more donors. A nearest-neighbor algorithm error-corrected the raw reads and collapsed the reads into unique sequences, merging closely related sequences to remove PCR and sequencing errors. CDR3 sequences were aligned to IMGT reference sequences to assign V, D and J gene segments. For a sequence to be retained, a match of at least six nucleotides to both a V gene segment and a J gene segment was required. A rearrangement counted as productive if the CDR3 had no stop codons and remained in frame with V and J, and every other rearrangement counted as non-productive. Following IMGT convention, CDR3 was defined as the stretch from the second conserved V-encoded cysteine to the conserved J-encoded phenylalanine. Sequences without an unambiguous match to a single V gene segment were excluded from the earlier analysis of about 600 of the donors. In an earlier analysis of about 590 of the donors, a V segment was called functional when productive rearrangements were above 56.7%, and segregating when the standard deviation between donors exceeded 5%. A statistical classification framework was built for diagnosing cytomegalovirus status from the catalog of TCR beta chain sequences. In a later analysis, TCR nucleotide sequences were compared against IMGT/GENE-DB human TR gene sequences so that V and J genes could be assigned. The TCRdist pipeline was used in a later analysis to assign CDR3 sequences and most-parsimonious VDJ recombination scenarios. In a later analysis, every TCR beta chain was defined by the combination of its CDR3 amino acid sequence and its V-gene family, and reads without a unique V-gene family were dropped. As a way to deal with suspected cross-contamination and a sequencing artifact, a later analysis dropped 592 nucleotide sequences that were highly shared and had low generation probability. In a later analysis, a clonal expansion index was calculated for each public chain from normalized within-repertoire ranks of inferred template counts. A later analysis computed generation probabilities with a VDJ recombination model fitted to out-of-frame rearrangements, and checked the results against IGoR. Hypergeometric tests were used in a later analysis to score TCR-TCR, TCR-HLA and TCR-CMV co-occurrence, with a repertoire-size bias correction applied to the TCR pairs. To estimate false discovery rates, a later analysis permuted the HLA or CMV assignments 20 times. A later analysis grouped co-occurring TCRs with DBSCAN, adding TCRdist sequence similarity when clustering within HLA-allele-positive subsets. Repertoires with fewer than 30,000 or more than 120,000 public chains were left out of co-occurrence clustering, as were a few repertoires with anomalous nucleotide sharing. In its TCRdb copy, this immuneACCESS table keeps in-frame sequences only and misses some clones. Where compared with another copy, unresolved V genes explain less than half of these, and the others have no known cause. That table is the source of V, J and clone size, and D and trimming were worked out from the DNA. This sample lists some 130,000 clones; approximately 80% were detected once. The ten largest clones represent approximately 2.1% of the sample.

The cohort comprised approximately 700 healthy bone marrow donors. All cohort members were sampled while nominally healthy, although unrecorded immune exposures were likely present. The donor was CMV seronegative and belonged to the group of roughly 330 seronegative cohort members. Each donor provided a peripheral blood sample, and peripheral blood mononuclear cells were used for TCR beta sequencing. Genomic DNA extraction from the blood cell samples was performed with the Qiagen DNeasy Blood Extraction Kit. The sequencing input was PBMCs. The sequence is built from TRBV6-4 and TRBJ2-6; 12 of the junction bases match TRBD1. This receptor was identified in a man aged 30 to 39 in good health and CMV-seronegative. The CDR3 protein is CASSDYPGQGAPGANVLTF. The bases are TGTGCCAGCAGTGACTATCCGGGACAGGGGGCGCCTGGGGCCAACGTCCTGACTTTC.